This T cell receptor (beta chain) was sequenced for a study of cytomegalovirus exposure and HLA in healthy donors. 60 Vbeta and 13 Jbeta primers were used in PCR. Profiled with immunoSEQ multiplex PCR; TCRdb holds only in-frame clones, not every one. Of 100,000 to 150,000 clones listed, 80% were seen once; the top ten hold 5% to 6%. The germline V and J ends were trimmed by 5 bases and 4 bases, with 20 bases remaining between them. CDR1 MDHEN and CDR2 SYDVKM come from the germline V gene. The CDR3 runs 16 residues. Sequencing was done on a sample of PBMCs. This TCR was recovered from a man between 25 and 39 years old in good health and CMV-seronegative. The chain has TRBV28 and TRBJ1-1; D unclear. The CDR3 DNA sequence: TGTGCCAGCAGTCCCGCCCGGGGAGTGCTAGGCACTGAAGCTTTCTTT. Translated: CASSPARGVLGTEAFF.